This T cell receptor (beta chain) was captured in a study of a mutant IDH1 vaccine in newly diagnosed glioma. Study as a whole: Patients under treatment included about 60% males and 37.5% females and had a mean age of approximately 44 years.

Assay: immunoSEQ multiplex PCR; the TCRdb copy retains only in-frame clones and omits some. The sample lists some 100,000 clones, about four fifths seen once, with 7.4% in the top ten. As to this clone: Antigen unknown.

The germline gives CDR1 SGHTA, CDR2 FQGNSA. The CDR3 is made up of 12 amino acids. V lost 1 base and J 7 bases, leaving 8 bases between the germline ends. Stated time point: baseline, week 1 (first vaccination visit). The treatment: pre-vaccination baseline after standard-of-care therapy. Those who donated had recent WHO grade 3 or 4 IDH1-mutant, ATRX-lost astrocytomas. Points from the study as a whole: Pseudoprogression looked unconnected to shifts in top peripheral T cell clonotypes.

The chain has TRBV7-2 and TRBJ2-7; the D is unclear. The sequencing here drew on PBMCs, taken from a glioma patient treated with radiotherapy, temozolomide or both. The source of this sequence is a woman between 50 and 59 years old with glioma. CDR3 residues: CASSLEVGEQYF. Here the CDR3 DNA reads TGTGCCAGCAGCTTAGAGGTGGGGGAGCAGTACTTC.